This is a list of T cell receptor beta chains from one sample in a study of follicular helper T cells after annual influenza vaccination. Sequenced by immunoSEQ multiplex PCR; TCRdb stores in-frame clones only, minus some. The table shows 6,000 to 7,500 clones, with approximately 81% occurring only once. Source: CXCR5- memory CD4+ T cells sorted from blood, taken 7 days after influenza vaccination. Receptor source: an adult who received the influenza vaccine. The CDR3 runs from the conserved cysteine through the conserved F or W. Fields, in order: J gene, V gene, D gene, clone size, CDR3 DNA, CDR3 protein. A D gene is named only where the DNA matches it firmly. Clone size is stated in some rows and not others, as once, few, many or a class when expanded.

>TRBJ2-7|TRBV30|-|once
TGTGCCTGGAGTGTACTAAGGGGCTACGAGCAGTACTTC
CAWSVLRGYEQYF
>TRBJ1-5|TRBV5-5|-|-
TGTGCCAGCAGCTTTATAGGGGGTCAGCCCCAGCATTTT
CASSFIGGQPQHF
>TRBJ2-6|TRBV7-2|-|once
TGTGCCAGCAGCCTCAGTTCAGGGGTCGGGGCCAACGTCCTGACTTTC
CASSLSSGVGANVLTF
>TRBJ1-5|TRBV7-6|TRBD1|few
TGTGCCAGCAGCTATACAGGGGATCAGCCCCAGCATTTT
CASSYTGDQPQHF
>TRBJ2-1|TRBV5-1|-|-
TGCGCCAGCAGCTTAGGACTGTACAATGAGCAGTTCTTC
CASSLGLYNEQFF
>TRBJ1-5|TRBV7-9|-|-
TGTGCCAGCAGCTTGGCCGGGCCTGATCAGCCCCAGCATTTT
CASSLAGPDQPQHF
>TRBJ2-7|TRBV7-9|-|-
TGTGCCAGCAGTAGAGGTTCCTACGAGCAGTACTTC
CASSRGSYEQYF
>TRBJ2-5|TRBV5-1|TRBD2|-
TGCGCCAGCAGTTCGGGGGGAACCAACCAAGAGACCCAGTACTTC
CASSSGGTNQETQYF
>TRBJ1-1|TRBV6-6|-|-
TGTGCCAGCAGTTACAGGCACAAGAACACTGAAGCTTTCTTT
CASSYRHKNTEAFF
>TRBJ2-7|TRBV11-2|TRBD1|few
TGTGCCAGCAGCTCCAACAGGGGGCTTACCTACGAGCAGTACTTC
CASSSNRGLTYEQYF
>TRBJ2-3|TRBV30|TRBD1|-
TGTGCCTGGAGACGGGACAGGGTGGGGACAGATACGCAGTATTTT
CAWRRDRVGTDTQYF
>TRBJ2-1|TRBV7-9|TRBD2|-
TGTGCCAGCACCCGGAGCGGGAGGTCCTACAATGAGCAGTTCTTC
CASTRSGRSYNEQFF
>TRBJ2-1|TRBV5-6|TRBD1|few
TGTGCCAGCAGCTTATACGGGCCAGGGGGCAGTGAGCAGTTCTTC
CASSLYGPGGSEQFF
>TRBJ2-7|TRBV6-1|-|few
TGTGCCAGCCAGAACAGGGCCCGTCGCTACGAGCAGTACTTC
CASQNRARRYEQYF
>TRBJ2-7|TRBV4-1|-|-
TGCGCCAGCAGCCAAGATCGAGACACCGAGCAGTACTTC
CASSQDRDTEQYF
>TRBJ2-3|TRBV6-5|-|-
TGTGCCAGCAGTCTTCGTACTTCGGGCACAGATACGCAGTATTTT
CASSLRTSGTDTQYF
>TRBJ1-2|TRBV19|TRBD1|-
TGTGCCAGTAGTATAATCGGGTCAGGGGGCTCTAACTATGGCTACACCTTC
CASSIIGSGGSNYGYTF
>TRBJ1-2|TRBV19|-|-
TGTGCCAGTAGTATAGAGGGAAACTATGGCTACACCTTC
CASSIEGNYGYTF
>TRBJ2-5|TRBV5-6|TRBD1|few
TGTGCCAGCAGCCCGAGGACAGGGAGCCTCCAAGAGACCCAGTACTTC
CASSPRTGSLQETQYF
>TRBJ1-4|TRBV10-2|-|once
TGCGCCAGCAAGCTCGGGGGGACGGCAAATGAAAAACTGTTTTTT
CASKLGGTANEKLFF
>TRBJ1-3|TRBV6-5|-|-
TGTGCCAGCAGTTACTCCGCCTCCTTAAAAGGAAACACCATATATTTT
CASSYSASLKGNTIYF
>TRBJ2-3|TRBV5-6|-|-
TGTGCCAGCAGCTTGGTTGGGGAGCGTAGCACAGATACGCAGTATTTT
CASSLVGERSTDTQYF
>TRBJ1-1|TRBV7-2|-|-
TGTGCCAGCAGCCGTATCACAGGGGAAGCTTTCTTT
CASSRITGEAFF
>TRBJ1-2|TRBV6-5|TRBD1|-
TGTGCCAGCGGCCGTTCGGGACAGGGGGGAAATGGCTACACCTTC
CASGRSGQGGNGYTF
>TRBJ1-4|TRBV28|-|-
TGTGCCAGCAGTTTAGGAGGGTCGGATGAAAAACTGTTTTTT
CASSLGGSDEKLFF
>TRBJ1-1|TRBV6-5|TRBD1|-
TGTGCCACTTGGACAGGGGTATTTATGAACACTGAAGCTTTCTTT
CATWTGVFMNTEAFF
>TRBJ1-5|TRBV2|-|-
TGTGCCAGCAGGAGGGAATGGGCCCAGCCCCAGCATTTT
CASRREWAQPQHF
>TRBJ2-3|TRBV15|TRBD2|-
TGTGCCACCAGCAGAGGACTAGCGGCTAGCACAGATACGCAGTATTTT
CATSRGLAASTDTQYF
>TRBJ1-1|TRBV7-2|-|-
TGTGCCAGCAGCTTAACCCCGAACACTGAAGCTTTCTTT
CASSLTPNTEAFF
>TRBJ2-2|TRBV5-4|-|-
TGTGCCAGCAGCCGTGACTCCACCGGGGAGCTGTTTTTT
CASSRDSTGELFF
>TRBJ2-2|TRBV11-3|TRBD1|-
TGTGCCAGCAGCTTAGATCGACAGGGGGCCGGGGAGCTGTTTTTT
CASSLDRQGAGELFF
>TRBJ2-1|TRBV6-1|TRBD2|-
TGTGCCAGCAGTGAAGGGACTAGCGGACCCAATGAGCAGTTCTTC
CASSEGTSGPNEQFF
>TRBJ1-6|TRBV27|-|once
TGTGCCAGCAGTTACGGAGGGATGGTAAGCAATTCACCCCTCCACTTT
CASSYGGMVSNSPLHF
>TRBJ2-1|TRBV6-6|-|-
TGTGCCAGCAGTTGGGACGGACACAATGAGCAGTTCTTC
CASSWDGHNEQFF
>TRBJ2-3|TRBV11-1|-|-
TGTGCCAGCAGCATCGCAGGGGGGTGGGAATCTAGCACAGATACGCAGTATTTT
CASSIAGGWESSTDTQYF
>TRBJ2-3|TRBV5-1|TRBD2|-
TGCGCCAGCAGCCGTGGGACTAGCGGGAAAGATACGCAGTATTTT
CASSRGTSGKDTQYF
>TRBJ2-7|TRBV19|TRBD1|-
TGTGCCAGTAGTTCATCTTCTCGGACAGGGGGCTTCTACGAGCAGTACTTC
CASSSSSRTGGFYEQYF
>TRBJ1-2|TRBV5-1|-|few
TGCGCCAGCAGCTTAGCGGACTATGGCTACACCTTC
CASSLADYGYTF
>TRBJ2-5|TRBV30|TRBD2|-
TGTGCCTGGAGCGCCAGCGGGGGGACTAAAGAGACCCAGTACTTC
CAWSASGGTKETQYF
>TRBJ2-2|TRBV5-1|-|once
TGCGCCAGCAGCTTGGGGCTAGCGAAGAACACCGGGGAGCTGTTTTTT
CASSLGLAKNTGELFF
>TRBJ1-4|TRBV6-1|TRBD1|-
TGTGCCAGCACCCGAAAGGACAGGGGAGGGGAAAAACTGTTTTTT
CASTRKDRGGEKLFF
>TRBJ1-1|TRBV6-1|-|-
TGTGCCAGCATTCTGCAAGGGAAAAACACTGAAGCTTTCTTT
CASILQGKNTEAFF
>TRBJ2-3|TRBV2|-|-
TGTGCCACAACCGGGCCCTCAGAGGCAGATACGCAGTATTTT
CATTGPSEADTQYF
>TRBJ1-2|TRBV7-9|-|-
TGTGCCAGCAGCCTTGTGGGGGAAGAGGGTGGCTACACCTTC
CASSLVGEEGGYTF
>TRBJ2-5|TRBV6-6|TRBD2|-
TGTGCCAGCCGGGACCCGACTAGCGGGTGGAAGACCCAGTACTTC
CASRDPTSGWKTQYF
>TRBJ2-7|TRBV27|-|-
TGTGCCAGCTCCCTCCGACAGGGAGGCTTGGGAGAGCAGTACTTC
CASSLRQGGLGEQYF
>TRBJ2-7|TRBV5-5|-|once
TGTGCCAGCAGCCGCGACTACGAGCAGTACTTC
CASSRDYEQYF
>TRBJ2-3|TRBV4-2|TRBD2|-
TGTGCCAGCAGCCAACCCCTAGCGGGTTTCACAGATACGCAGTATTTT
CASSQPLAGFTDTQYF
>TRBJ1-5|TRBV28|-|-
TGTGCCACCAAGGGGTACAGCCCAGGCAATCAGCCCCAGCATTTT
CATKGYSPGNQPQHF